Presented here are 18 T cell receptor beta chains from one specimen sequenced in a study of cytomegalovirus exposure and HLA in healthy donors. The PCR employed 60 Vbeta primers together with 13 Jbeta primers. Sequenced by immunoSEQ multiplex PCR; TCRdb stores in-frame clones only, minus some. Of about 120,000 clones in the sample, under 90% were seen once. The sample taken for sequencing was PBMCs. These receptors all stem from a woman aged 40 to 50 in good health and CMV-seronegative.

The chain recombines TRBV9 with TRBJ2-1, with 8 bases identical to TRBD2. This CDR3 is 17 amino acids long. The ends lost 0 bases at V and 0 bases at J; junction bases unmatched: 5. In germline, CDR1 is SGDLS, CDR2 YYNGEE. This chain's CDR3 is CASSVELAVTSYNEQFF. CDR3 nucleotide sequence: TGTGCCAGCAGCGTAGAACTAGCGGTCACCTCCTACAATGAGCAGTTCTTC.

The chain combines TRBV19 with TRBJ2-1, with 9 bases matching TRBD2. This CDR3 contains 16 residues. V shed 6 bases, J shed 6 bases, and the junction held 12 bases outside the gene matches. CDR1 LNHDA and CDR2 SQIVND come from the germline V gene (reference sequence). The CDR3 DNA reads TGTGCCAGTAGCACCGGGACTAGCCCACGGGGCAATGAGCAGTTCTTC. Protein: CASSTGTSPRGNEQFF.

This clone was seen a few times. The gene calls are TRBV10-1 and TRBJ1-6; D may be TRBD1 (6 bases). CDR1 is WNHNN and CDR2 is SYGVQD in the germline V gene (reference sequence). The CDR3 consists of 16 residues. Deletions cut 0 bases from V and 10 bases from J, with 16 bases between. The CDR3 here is CASSESWVGGRSPLHF. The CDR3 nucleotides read TGCGCCAGCAGTGAGTCTTGGGTAGGGGGTCGGTCACCCCTCCACTTT.

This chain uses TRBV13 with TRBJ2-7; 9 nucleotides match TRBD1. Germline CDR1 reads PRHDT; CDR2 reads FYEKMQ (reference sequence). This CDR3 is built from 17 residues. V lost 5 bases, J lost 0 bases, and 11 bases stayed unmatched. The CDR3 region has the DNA TGTGCCAGCAGCCAGGCCGGGGGACAGGGCAGCTCCTACGAGCAGTACTTC. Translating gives CASSQAGGQGSSYEQYF.

The chain's CDR3 is CASRPGGASPISNTGELFF. CDR3 coding DNA: TGTGCCAGCCGACCCGGGGGTGCTAGCCCAATCTCGAACACCGGGGAGCTGTTTTTT. The rearrangement joins TRBV9 to TRBJ2-2; TRBD2 might be the D (6 bases). V dropped 7 bases and J dropped 0 bases, with 25 bases sitting between them. The CDR3 is 19 amino acids. CDR1 is SGDLS, CDR2 YYNGEE, per germline.

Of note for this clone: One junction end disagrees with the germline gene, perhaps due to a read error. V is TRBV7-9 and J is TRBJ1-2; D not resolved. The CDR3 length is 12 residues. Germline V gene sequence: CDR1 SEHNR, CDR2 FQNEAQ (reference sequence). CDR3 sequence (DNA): TGTTCCAGCAGCTTAGTGGCATATGGCTACACCTTC. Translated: CSSSLVAYGYTF. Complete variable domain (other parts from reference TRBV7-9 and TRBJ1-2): DTGVSQNPRHKITKRGQNVTFRCDPISEHNRLYWYRQTLGQGPEFLTYFQNEAQLEKSRLLSDRFSAERPKGSFSTLEIQRTEQGDSAMYLCSSSLVAYGYTFGSGTRLTVV.

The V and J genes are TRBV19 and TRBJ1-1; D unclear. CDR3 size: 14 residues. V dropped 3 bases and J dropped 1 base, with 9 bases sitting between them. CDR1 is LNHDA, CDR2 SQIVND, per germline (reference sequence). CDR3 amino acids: CASSIRAGNTEAFF. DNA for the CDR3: TGTGCCAGTAGTATCCGGGCGGGGAACACTGAAGCTTTCTTT.

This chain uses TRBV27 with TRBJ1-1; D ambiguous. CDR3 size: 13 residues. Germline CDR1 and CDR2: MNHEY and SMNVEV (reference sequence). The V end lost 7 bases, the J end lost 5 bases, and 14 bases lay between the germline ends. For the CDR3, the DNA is TGTGCCAGCAAGGTGGGGAGAGGGACTGAAGCTTTCTTT. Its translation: CASKVGRGTEAFF.

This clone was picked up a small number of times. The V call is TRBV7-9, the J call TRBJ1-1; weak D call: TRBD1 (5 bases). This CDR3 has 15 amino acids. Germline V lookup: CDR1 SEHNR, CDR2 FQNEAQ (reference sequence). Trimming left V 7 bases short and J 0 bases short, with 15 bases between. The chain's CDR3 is CASKGQGLMNTEAFF. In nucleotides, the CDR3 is TGTGCCAGCAAGGGCCAGGGCCTCATGAACACTGAAGCTTTCTTT.

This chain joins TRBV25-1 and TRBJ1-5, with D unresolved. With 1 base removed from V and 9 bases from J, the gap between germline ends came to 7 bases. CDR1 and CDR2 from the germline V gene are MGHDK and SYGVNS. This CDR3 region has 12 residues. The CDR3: CASSESRGPQHF. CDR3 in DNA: TGTGCCAGCAGTGAATCCCGAGGGCCCCAGCATTTT.

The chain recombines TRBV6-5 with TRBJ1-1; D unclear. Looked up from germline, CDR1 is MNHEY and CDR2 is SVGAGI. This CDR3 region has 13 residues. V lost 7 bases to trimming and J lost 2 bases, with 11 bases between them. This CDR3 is CASKPRENTEAFF. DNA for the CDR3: TGTGCCAGCAAACCTCGAGAAAACACTGAAGCTTTCTTT.

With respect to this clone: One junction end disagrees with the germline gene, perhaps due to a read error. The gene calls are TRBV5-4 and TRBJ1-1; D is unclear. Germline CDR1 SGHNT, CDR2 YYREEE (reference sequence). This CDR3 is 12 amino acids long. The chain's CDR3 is CASSAENAEAFF. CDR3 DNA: TGTGCCAGCAGCGCGGAGAACGCTGAAGCTTTCTTT.

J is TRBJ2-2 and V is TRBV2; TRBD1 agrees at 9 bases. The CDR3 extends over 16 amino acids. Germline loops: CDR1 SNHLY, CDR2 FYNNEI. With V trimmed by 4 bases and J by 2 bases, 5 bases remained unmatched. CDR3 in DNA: TGTGCCAGCAGTGTGGGACAGGGCGTCAACACCGGGGAGCTGTTTTTT. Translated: CASSVGQGVNTGELFF.

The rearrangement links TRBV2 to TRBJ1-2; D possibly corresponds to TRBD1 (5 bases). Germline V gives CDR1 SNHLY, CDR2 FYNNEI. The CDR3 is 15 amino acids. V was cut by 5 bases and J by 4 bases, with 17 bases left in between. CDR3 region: CASSPNTQGIYGYTF. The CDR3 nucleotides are TGTGCCAGCAGTCCAAATACCCAGGGAATCTATGGCTACACCTTC.

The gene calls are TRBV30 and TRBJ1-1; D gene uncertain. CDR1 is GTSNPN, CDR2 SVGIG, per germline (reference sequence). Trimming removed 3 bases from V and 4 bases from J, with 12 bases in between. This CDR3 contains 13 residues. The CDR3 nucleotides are TGTGCCTGGAGGTCTCGGGGTACCACTGAAGCTTTCTTT. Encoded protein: CAWRSRGTTEAFF.

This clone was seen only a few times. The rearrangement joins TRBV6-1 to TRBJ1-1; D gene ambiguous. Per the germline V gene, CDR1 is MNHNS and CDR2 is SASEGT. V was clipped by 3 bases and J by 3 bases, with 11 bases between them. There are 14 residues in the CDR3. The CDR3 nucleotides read TGTGCCAGCAGTGATGGAGGAAGGGACACTGAAGCTTTCTTT. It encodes CASSDGGRDTEAFF.

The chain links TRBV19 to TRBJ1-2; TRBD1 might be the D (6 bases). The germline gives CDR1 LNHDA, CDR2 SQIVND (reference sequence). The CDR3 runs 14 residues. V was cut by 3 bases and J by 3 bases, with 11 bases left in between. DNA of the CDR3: TGTGCCAGTAGTATCCCGGGACACTACTATGGCTACACCTTC. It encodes CASSIPGHYYGYTF.

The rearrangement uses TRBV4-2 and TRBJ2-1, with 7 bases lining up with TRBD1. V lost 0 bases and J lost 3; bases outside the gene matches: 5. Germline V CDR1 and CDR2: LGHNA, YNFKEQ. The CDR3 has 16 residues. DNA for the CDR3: TGTGCCAGCAGCCAAGAGACAGGGCGCGTCTACAATGAGCAGTTCTTC. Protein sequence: CASSQETGRVYNEQFF.